The clone carrying this TCR beta chain appeared many times. Each CDR3 protein gets one entry after TCRdb re-called the 5' RACE reads with MiXCR. This sample has approximately 300,000 distinct CDR3 sequences; 6.8% occur once, and the top ten carry over 15%. Unmatched junction bases numbered 6, after V lost 5 bases and J lost 2 bases. CDR1 is SEHNR, CDR2 FQNEAQ, per germline (reference sequence). The CDR3 runs 15 residues. This sample was included in a study of T cells after yellow fever vaccination. This material consisted of PBMCs, taken about 49 days after the first yellow fever vaccination. The chain uses TRBV7-9 and TRBJ2-3; 8 bases align to TRBD2. This TCR was sampled from a man aged 18 to 29 who received the YFV17D yellow fever vaccine. CDR3 region: CASSAGTSITDTQYF. In DNA form, the CDR3 reads TGTGCCAGCAGCGCCGGGACTAGTATCACAGATACGCAGTATTTT.